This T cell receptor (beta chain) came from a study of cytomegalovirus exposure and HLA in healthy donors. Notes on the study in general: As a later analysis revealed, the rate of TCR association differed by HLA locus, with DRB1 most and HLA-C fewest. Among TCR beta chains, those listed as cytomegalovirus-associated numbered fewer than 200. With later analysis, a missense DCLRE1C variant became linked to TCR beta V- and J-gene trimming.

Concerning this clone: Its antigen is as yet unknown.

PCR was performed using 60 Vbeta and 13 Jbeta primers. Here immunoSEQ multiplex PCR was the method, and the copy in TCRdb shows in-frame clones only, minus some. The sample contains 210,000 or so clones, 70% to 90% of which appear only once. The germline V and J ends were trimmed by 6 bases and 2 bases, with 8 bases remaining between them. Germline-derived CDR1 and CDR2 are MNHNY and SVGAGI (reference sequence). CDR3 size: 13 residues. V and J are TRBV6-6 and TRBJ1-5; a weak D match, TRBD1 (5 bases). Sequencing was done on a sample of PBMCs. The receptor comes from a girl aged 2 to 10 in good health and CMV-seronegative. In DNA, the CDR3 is TGTGCCAGCAGCCGGGGGGGCAATCAGCCCCAGCATTTT. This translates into CASSRGGNQPQHF.